The clone carrying this TCR beta chain was recorded only once. The antigen is undetermined. This sample was included in a study of post-analysis software for immune sequencing data. Study summary: In terms of disease course, relapsing-remitting, secondary progressive and progressive-relapsing multiple sclerosis were included.

Study outcomes and limitations: Comparison with controls showed significantly lower normalized Chao1 diversity in multiple sclerosis patients. F-measure co-clustering was strong for batch-matched samples.

Incorporated into the TCR beta cDNA libraries were unique molecular identifiers, which served to reduce PCR and sequencing biases. The source material, roughly 0.9 to 11 million T cells, gave rise to about 500,000 cDNA molecules. TCRdb re-called the PCR reads with MiXCR, one entry per CDR3 protein. In the table there are 650,000 to 900,000 distinct CDR3 sequences, 46% of which are singletons. Specimen: blood. The receptor's source is a girl aged 10 to 17 with multiple sclerosis.

The CDR3 is CASSYGQGLSSYEQYF. The CDR3 nucleotides are TGTGCCAGCAGTTACGGACAGGGTCTCAGCTCCTACGAGCAGTACTTC. The chain uses TRBV6-6 and TRBJ2-5; 8 nucleotides agree with TRBD1. The J call is doubtful: the DNA matches TRBJ2-7 better. The V gene's germline CDR1 is MNHNY and CDR2 SVGAGI (reference sequence). The CDR3 length is 16 residues.